This note documents a single T cell receptor (beta chain) sequence. Its antigen is not identified. Germline is not matched at one junction end, which may reflect a read error. The data derive from a study of blood T cell dynamics during melanoma immunotherapy. Profiled with immunoSEQ multiplex PCR; TCRdb holds only in-frame clones, not every one. Among 3,400 or so clones listed, about 90% were seen once. The time point is: pre-treatment baseline. Sampling occurred pretreatment (T0) and at week 3 (W3), after cycle one of checkpoint blockade. Findings and caveats of the study: Cell-free DNA CDR3 sequences most resembled the immune-effector CD8+ subset, which was also most clonal.

The CDR3 runs 14 residues. Germline V gives CDR1 SSHAT, CDR2 FNYEAQ (reference sequence). The TCR was taken from a human donor with melanoma. The chain is built from TRBV7-7 and TRBJ2-3, with D maybe TRBD2 (6 bases). Sequenced material: effector memory CD8+ T cells from blood, taken from a patient treated with checkpoint blockade. This chain's CDR3 is CASSQHPGGDTQYF. As DNA, the CDR3 is TGTGCTAGCAGCCAACACCCTGGGGGGGATACGCAGTATTTT.